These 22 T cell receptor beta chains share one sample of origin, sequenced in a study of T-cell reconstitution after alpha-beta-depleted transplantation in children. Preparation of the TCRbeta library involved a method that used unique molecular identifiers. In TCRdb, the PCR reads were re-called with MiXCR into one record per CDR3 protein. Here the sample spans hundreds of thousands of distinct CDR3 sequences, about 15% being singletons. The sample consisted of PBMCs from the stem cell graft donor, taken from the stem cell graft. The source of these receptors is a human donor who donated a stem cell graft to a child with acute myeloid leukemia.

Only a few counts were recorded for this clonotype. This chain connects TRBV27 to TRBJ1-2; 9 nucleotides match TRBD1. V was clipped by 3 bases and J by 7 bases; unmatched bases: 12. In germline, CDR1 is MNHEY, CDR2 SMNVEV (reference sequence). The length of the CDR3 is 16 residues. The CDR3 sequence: CASSFYTGGSLSGYTF. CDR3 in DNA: TGTGCCAGCAGTTTCTATACAGGGGGCTCTCTAAGTGGCTACACCTTC.

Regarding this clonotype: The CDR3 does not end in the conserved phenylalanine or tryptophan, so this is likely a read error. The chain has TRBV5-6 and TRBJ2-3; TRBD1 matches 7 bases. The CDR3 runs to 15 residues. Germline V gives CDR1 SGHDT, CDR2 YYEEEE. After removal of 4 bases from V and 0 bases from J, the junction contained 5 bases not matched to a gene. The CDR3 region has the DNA TGTGCCAGCAGCCCACAGGGGTTGAGCACAGATACGCAGTATTCT. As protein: CASSPQGLSTDTQYS.

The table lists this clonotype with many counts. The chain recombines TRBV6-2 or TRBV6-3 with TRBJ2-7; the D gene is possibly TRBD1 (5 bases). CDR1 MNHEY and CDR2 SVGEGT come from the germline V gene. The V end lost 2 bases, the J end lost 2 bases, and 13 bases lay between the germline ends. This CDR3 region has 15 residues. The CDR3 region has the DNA TGTGCCAGCAGTTACGGGGCGGAACATCCCTACGAGCAGTACTTC. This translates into CASSYGAEHPYEQYF.

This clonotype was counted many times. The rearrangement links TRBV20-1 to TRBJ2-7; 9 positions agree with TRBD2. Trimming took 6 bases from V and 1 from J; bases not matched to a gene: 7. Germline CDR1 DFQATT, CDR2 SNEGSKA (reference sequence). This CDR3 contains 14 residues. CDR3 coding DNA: TGCAGTGCGTTAAAGCGGGGGGTATCCTACGAGCAGTACTTC. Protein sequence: CSALKRGVSYEQYF.

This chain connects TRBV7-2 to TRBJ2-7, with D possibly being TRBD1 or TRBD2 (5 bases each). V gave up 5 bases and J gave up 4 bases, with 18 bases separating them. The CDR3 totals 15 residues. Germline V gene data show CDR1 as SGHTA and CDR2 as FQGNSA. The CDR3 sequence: CASSPVGENKYEQYF. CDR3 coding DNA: TGTGCCAGCAGCCCGGTAGGGGAGAATAAATACGAGCAGTACTTC.

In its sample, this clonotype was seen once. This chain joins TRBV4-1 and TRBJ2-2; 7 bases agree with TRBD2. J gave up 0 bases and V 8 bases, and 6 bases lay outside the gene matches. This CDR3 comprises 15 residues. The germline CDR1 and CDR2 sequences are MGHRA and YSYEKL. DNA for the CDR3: TGCGCCAGCCAAGTAGCGGGTTCGAACACCGGGGAGCTGTTTTTT. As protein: CASQVAGSNTGELFF.

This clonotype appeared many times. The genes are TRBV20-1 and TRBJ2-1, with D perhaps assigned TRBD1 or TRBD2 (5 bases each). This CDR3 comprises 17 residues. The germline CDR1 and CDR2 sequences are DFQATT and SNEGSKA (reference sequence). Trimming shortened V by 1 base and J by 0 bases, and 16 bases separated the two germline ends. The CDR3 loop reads CSARGPPGRLSYNEQFF. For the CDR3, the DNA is TGCAGTGCTAGAGGCCCCCCGGGACGGCTCTCCTACAATGAGCAGTTCTTC.

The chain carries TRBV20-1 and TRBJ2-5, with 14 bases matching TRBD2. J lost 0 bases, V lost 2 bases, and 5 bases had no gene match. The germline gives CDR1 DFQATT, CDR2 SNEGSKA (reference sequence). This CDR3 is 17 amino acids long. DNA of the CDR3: TGCAGTGCTAGATCACCGGGACTAGCGGGGGACCAAGAGACCCAGTACTTC. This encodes CSARSPGLAGDQETQYF.

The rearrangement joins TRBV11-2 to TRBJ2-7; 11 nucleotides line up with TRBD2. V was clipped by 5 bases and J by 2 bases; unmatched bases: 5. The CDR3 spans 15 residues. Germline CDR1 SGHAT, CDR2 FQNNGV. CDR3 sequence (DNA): TGTGCCAGCAGCACCGGGACTAGCGGTACCTACGAGCAGTACTTC. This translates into CASSTGTSGTYEQYF.

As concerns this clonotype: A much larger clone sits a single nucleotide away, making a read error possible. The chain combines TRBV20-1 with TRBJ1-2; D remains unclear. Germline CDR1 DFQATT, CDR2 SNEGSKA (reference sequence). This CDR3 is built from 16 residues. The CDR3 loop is CCARVLQGGLNYGYTF. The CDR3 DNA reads TGCTGTGCTAGAGTCCTCCAAGGAGGCCTTAACTATGGCTACACCTTC.

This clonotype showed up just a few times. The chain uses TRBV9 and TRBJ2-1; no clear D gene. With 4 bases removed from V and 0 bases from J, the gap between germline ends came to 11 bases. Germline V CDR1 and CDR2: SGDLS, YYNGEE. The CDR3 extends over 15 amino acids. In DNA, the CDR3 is TGTGCCAGCAGCCCCGGTTCTGCCTCCTACAATGAGCAGTTCTTC. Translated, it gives CASSPGSASYNEQFF. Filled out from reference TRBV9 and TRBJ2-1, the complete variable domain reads DSGVTQTPKHLITATGQRVTLRCSPRSGDLSVYWYQQSLDQGLQFLIQYYNGEERAKGNILERFSAQQFPDLHSELNLSSLELGDSALYFCASSPGSASYNEQFFGPGTRLTVL.

The DNA of the CDR3 is TGCAGTGCTAGTTGGGGGGCTAGTGAAAAACTGTTTTTT. It is translated as CSASWGASEKLFF. The chain carries TRBV20-1 and TRBJ1-4, with D perhaps matching TRBD1 (6 bases). The V end was cut by 3 bases, the J end by 7 bases, with 12 bases between. Germline V gives CDR1 DFQATT, CDR2 SNEGSKA (reference sequence). The CDR3 is 13 residues long.

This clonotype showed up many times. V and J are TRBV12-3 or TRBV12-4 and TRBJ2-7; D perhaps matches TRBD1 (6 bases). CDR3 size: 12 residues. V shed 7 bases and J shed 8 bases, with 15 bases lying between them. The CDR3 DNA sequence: TGTGCCAGCACTGGGACATCGGCAAAGCAGTACTTC. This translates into CASTGTSAKQYF.

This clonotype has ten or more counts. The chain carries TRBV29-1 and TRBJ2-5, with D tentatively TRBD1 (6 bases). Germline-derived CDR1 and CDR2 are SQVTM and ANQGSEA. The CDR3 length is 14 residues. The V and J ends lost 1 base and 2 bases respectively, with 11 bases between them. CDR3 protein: CSVEGRDKQETQYF. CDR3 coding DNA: TGCAGCGTTGAAGGAAGGGACAAACAAGAGACCCAGTACTTC.

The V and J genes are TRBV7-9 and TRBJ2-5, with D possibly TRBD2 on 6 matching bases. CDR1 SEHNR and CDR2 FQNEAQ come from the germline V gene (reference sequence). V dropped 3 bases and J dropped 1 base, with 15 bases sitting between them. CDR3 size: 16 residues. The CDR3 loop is CASSFVLALFQETQYF. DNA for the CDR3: TGTGCCAGCAGCTTCGTCCTAGCGCTCTTCCAAGAGACCCAGTACTTC.

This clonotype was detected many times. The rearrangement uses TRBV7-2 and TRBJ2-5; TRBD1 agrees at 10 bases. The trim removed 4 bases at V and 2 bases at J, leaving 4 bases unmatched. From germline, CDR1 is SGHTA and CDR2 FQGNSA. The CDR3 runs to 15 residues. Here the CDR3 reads CASSSDRGIQETQYF. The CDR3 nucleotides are TGTGCCAGCAGCTCGGACAGGGGGATACAAGAGACCCAGTACTTC.

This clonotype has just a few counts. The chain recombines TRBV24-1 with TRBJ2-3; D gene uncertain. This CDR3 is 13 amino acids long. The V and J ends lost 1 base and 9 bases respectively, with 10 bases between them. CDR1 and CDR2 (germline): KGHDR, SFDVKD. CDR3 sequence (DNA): TGTGCCACCAGTGATTTCAGCAGTTGGACGCAGTATTTT. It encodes CATSDFSSWTQYF.

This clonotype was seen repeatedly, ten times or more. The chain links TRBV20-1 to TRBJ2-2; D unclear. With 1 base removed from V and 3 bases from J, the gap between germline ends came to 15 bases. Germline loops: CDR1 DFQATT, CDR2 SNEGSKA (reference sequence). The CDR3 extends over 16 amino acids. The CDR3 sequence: CSARGWAGRDTGELFF. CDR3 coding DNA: TGCAGTGCTAGAGGGTGGGCTGGACGAGACACCGGGGAGCTGTTTTTT.

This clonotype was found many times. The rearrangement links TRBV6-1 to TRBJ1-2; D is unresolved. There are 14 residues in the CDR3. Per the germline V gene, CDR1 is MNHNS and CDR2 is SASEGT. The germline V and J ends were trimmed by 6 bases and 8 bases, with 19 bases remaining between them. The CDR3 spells CASRSRLAPGGYTF. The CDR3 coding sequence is TGTGCCAGCAGATCTAGGTTGGCCCCGGGGGGCTACACCTTC.

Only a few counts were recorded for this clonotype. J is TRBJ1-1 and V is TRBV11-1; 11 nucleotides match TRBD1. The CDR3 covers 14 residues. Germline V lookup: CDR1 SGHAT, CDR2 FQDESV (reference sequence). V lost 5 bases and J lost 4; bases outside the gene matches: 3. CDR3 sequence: CASSPGQGATEAFF. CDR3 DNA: TGTGCCAGCAGCCCAGGACAGGGGGCCACTGAAGCTTTCTTT. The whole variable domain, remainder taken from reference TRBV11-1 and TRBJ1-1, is EAEVAQSPRYKITEKSQAVAFWCDPISGHATLYWYRQILGQGPELLVQFQDESVVDDSQLPKDRFSAERLKGVDSTLKIQPAELGDSAMYLCASSPGQGATEAFFGQGTRLTVV.

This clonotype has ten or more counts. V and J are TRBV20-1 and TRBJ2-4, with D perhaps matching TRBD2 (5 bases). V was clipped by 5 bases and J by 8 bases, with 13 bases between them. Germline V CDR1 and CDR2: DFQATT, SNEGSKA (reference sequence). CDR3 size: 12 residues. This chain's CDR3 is CSALGGWDIQYF. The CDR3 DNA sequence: TGCAGTGCTCTCGGAGGTTGGGACATTCAGTACTTC.

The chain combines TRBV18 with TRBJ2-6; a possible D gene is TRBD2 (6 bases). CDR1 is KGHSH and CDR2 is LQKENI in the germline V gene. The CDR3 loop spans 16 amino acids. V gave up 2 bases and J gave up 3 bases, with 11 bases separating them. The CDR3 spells CASSPAGFVGANVLTF. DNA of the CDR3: TGTGCCAGCTCACCAGCGGGGTTTGTTGGGGCCAACGTCCTGACTTTC.